The rows below give T cell receptor beta chains drawn from one sample of a study of blood T cell repertoires in COVID-19. Data came from immunoSEQ multiplex PCR; TCRdb stores just in-frame clones and leaves some out. The table shows about 140,000 clones, with around four fifths occurring only once. What was sequenced was peripheral blood. The receptors stem from a woman of 80 years or more with acute or convalescent COVID-19. The CDR3 runs from the conserved cysteine through the conserved F or W. The order of the fields is CDR3 length, clone size, V gene, J gene, D gene, CDR3 DNA, CDR3 protein. The D gene is left open where the match is weak. Expanded clones get a size class; other rows say once, few or many, or leave the size out.

cdr3_length: 14
clone_size: -
v_call: TRBV4-2
j_call: TRBJ1-6
d_call: -
cdr3_nt: TGTGCCAGCAGCCAAGATCGGGGGAGCCAACCCCTCCACTTT
cdr3_aa: CASSQDRGSQPLHF

cdr3_length: 16
clone_size: -
v_call: TRBV2
j_call: TRBJ2-5
d_call: TRBD2
cdr3_nt: TGTGCCAGCAGTAGTATAGCGGGGGGAAAAAAAGAGACCCAGTACTTC
cdr3_aa: CASSSIAGGKKETQYF

cdr3_length: 14
clone_size: -
v_call: TRBV6-5
j_call: TRBJ2-7
d_call: TRBD1
cdr3_nt: TGTGCCAGCAGCCGGGGACAGGAAATTCTCGAGCAGTACTTC
cdr3_aa: CASSRGQEILEQYF

cdr3_length: 16
clone_size: few
v_call: TRBV15
j_call: TRBJ1-2
d_call: TRBD1
cdr3_nt: TGTGCCACCAGCAGAGATCCGTGGGCAGGGGGCTATGGCTACACCTTC
cdr3_aa: CATSRDPWAGGYGYTF

cdr3_length: 15
clone_size: -
v_call: TRBV5-6
j_call: TRBJ2-5
d_call: -
cdr3_nt: TGTGCCAGCAGCTTGACGGGACTGCTCCAAGAGACCCAGTACTTC
cdr3_aa: CASSLTGLLQETQYF

cdr3_length: 14
clone_size: -
v_call: TRBV2
j_call: TRBJ2-7
d_call: TRBD1
cdr3_nt: TGTGCCAGCATGAGGGACAGTCTTTTCTACGAGCAGTACTTC
cdr3_aa: CASMRDSLFYEQYF

cdr3_length: 15
clone_size: few
v_call: TRBV5-4
j_call: TRBJ2-7
d_call: TRBD2
cdr3_nt: TGTGCCAGCTCGCCGGGGACTAGCGGCCACTACGAGCAGTACTTC
cdr3_aa: CASSPGTSGHYEQYF

cdr3_length: 15
clone_size: -
v_call: TRBV24-1
j_call: TRBJ2-5
d_call: TRBD1
cdr3_nt: TGTGCCACCAGTGATACCGGGACAGGGCCGGAGACCCAGTACTTC
cdr3_aa: CATSDTGTGPETQYF

cdr3_length: 15
clone_size: -
v_call: TRBV6-6
j_call: TRBJ2-4
d_call: -
cdr3_nt: TGTGCCAGCAGCTCTTCCCCAGATGGTAAAAACATTCAGTACTTC
cdr3_aa: CASSSSPDGKNIQYF

cdr3_length: 15
clone_size: -
v_call: TRBV7-9
j_call: TRBJ2-5
d_call: -
cdr3_nt: TGTGCCAGCAGCTTAGATTCCCTAACGGAAGAGACCCAGTACTTC
cdr3_aa: CASSLDSLTEETQYF

cdr3_length: 15
clone_size: -
v_call: TRBV5-1
j_call: TRBJ1-5
d_call: TRBD1
cdr3_nt: TGCGCCAGCAGCTTTGAGGGACAGGGCAATCAGCCCCAGCATTTT
cdr3_aa: CASSFEGQGNQPQHF

cdr3_length: 16
clone_size: -
v_call: TRBV5-1
j_call: TRBJ2-7
d_call: -
cdr3_nt: TGCGCCAGCAGCTTGGCTAGCCCCTCACCCTCCTACGAGCAGTACTTC
cdr3_aa: CASSLASPSPSYEQYF

cdr3_length: 15
clone_size: -
v_call: TRBV4-2
j_call: TRBJ2-1
d_call: -
cdr3_nt: TGTGCCAGCAGCCAAGGAAGCGGACAGAACAATGAGCAGTTCTTC
cdr3_aa: CASSQGSGQNNEQFF

cdr3_length: 14
clone_size: -
v_call: TRBV5-1
j_call: TRBJ2-7
d_call: TRBD1
cdr3_nt: TGCGCCAGCAGCTTGATGACAGGGAACCGCGAGCAGTACTTC
cdr3_aa: CASSLMTGNREQYF

cdr3_length: 24
clone_size: -
v_call: TRBV5-1
j_call: TRBJ2-5
d_call: TRBD2
cdr3_nt: TGCGCCAGCAGCTCTAAATTAATCGTGGGGGAGACGGGACTAGCGGAACAACGTCAAGAGACCCAGTACTTC
cdr3_aa: CASSSKLIVGETGLAEQRQETQYF

cdr3_length: 17
clone_size: -
v_call: TRBV7-9
j_call: TRBJ1-1
d_call: TRBD1
cdr3_nt: TGTGCCAGCAGCTCCCCCCGGACAGGGATCCTGAACACTGAAGCTTTCTTT
cdr3_aa: CASSSPRTGILNTEAFF

cdr3_length: 18
clone_size: -
v_call: TRBV7-9
j_call: TRBJ2-1
d_call: -
cdr3_nt: TGTGCCAGCAGCTCTTCTGGGCGGGCAGTTAGCTCCTACAATGAGCAGTTCTTC
cdr3_aa: CASSSSGRAVSSYNEQFF

cdr3_length: 17
clone_size: -
v_call: TRBV18
j_call: TRBJ1-6
d_call: TRBD1
cdr3_nt: TGTGCCAGCTCACCTCTTGGACAGGGCTTAGTCAATTCACCCCTCCACTTT
cdr3_aa: CASSPLGQGLVNSPLHF

cdr3_length: 16
clone_size: -
v_call: TRBV21-1
j_call: TRBJ2-7
d_call: -
cdr3_nt: TGTGCCAGCAGCAAAGCGCGGACAGGGGATTTCCACGAGCAGTACTTC
cdr3_aa: CASSKARTGDFHEQYF

cdr3_length: 17
clone_size: -
v_call: TRBV16
j_call: TRBJ2-3
d_call: TRBD2
cdr3_nt: TGTGCCAGCAGCGTCCAGGGACTAGCGGGGGGCACAGATACGCAGTATTTT
cdr3_aa: CASSVQGLAGGTDTQYF